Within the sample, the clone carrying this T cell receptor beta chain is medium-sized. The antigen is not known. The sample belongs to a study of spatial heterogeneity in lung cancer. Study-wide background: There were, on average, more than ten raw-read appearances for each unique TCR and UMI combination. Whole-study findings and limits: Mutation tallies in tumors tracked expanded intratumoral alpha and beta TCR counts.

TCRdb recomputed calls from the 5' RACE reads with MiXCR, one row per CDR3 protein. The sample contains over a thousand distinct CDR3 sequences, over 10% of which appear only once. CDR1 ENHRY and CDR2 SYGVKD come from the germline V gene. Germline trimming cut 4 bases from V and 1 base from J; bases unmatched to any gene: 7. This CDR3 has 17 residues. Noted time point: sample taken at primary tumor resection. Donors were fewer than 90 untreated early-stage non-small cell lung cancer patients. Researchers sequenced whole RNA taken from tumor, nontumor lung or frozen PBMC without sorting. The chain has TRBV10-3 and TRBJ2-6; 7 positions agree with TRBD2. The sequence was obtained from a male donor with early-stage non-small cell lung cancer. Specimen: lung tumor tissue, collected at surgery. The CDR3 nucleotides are TGTGCCATCAGTGGGGCAGGGAGGGCTTCTGGGGCCAACGTCCTGACTTTC. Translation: CAISGAGRASGANVLTF.